Each of the 20 T cell receptor beta chains below was sequenced from the same sample in a study of cytomegalovirus exposure and HLA in healthy donors. With 60 Vbeta and 13 Jbeta primers, the PCR was carried out. TCRdb's copy holds only in-frame clones and misses some; the assay was immunoSEQ multiplex PCR. The sample data list more than 40,000 clones. The sample taken for sequencing was PBMCs. The receptors originated from a female donor in good health and CMV-seronegative.

V gene TRBV19 combines with J gene TRBJ1-5; TRBD1 is a possible D gene (6 bases). In germline, CDR1 is LNHDA, CDR2 SQIVND (reference sequence). CDR3 length equals 14 residues. Trimming took off 4 bases at V and 2 bases at J, with 9 bases between the two ends. CDR3 residues: CASSNRARNQPQHF. CDR3 DNA: TGTGCCAGTAGTAACAGGGCGCGCAATCAGCCCCAGCATTTT.

V and J are TRBV4-3 and TRBJ2-3; 8 bases fit TRBD1. V was pared by 1 base and J by 7 bases, with 7 bases of the junction left unmatched. CDR1 and CDR2 (germline): LGHNA, YSLEER. The CDR3 has 15 residues. CDR3 in DNA: TGCGCCAGCAGCCAAGTAGGTCGGGACAGGCATACGCAGTATTTT. Translation gives CASSQVGRDRHTQYF.

The chain couples TRBV30 to TRBJ1-6; D not certain. Trimming left V 0 bases short and J 11 bases short, with 8 bases between. The CDR3 totals 12 residues. CDR1 is GTSNPN and CDR2 is SVGIG in the germline V gene (reference sequence). Here the CDR3 reads CAWSVARAPLHF. CDR3 nucleotide sequence: TGTGCCTGGAGTGTGGCACGGGCACCCCTCCACTTT.

The V gene is TRBV6-1, the J gene TRBJ2-7; the D gene is possibly TRBD2 (5 bases). The germline CDR1 and CDR2 sequences are MNHNS and SASEGT. The CDR3 has 11 amino acids. V dropped 4 bases and J dropped 10 bases, with 11 bases sitting between them. The CDR3 region has the DNA TGTGCCAGCAGTGGTGGAGGCGACCAGTACTTC. As protein: CASSGGGDQYF.

The chain's CDR3 is CASRENGPKTYEQYF. In DNA form, the CDR3 reads TGTGCCAGCCGAGAAAATGGGCCGAAAACCTACGAGCAGTACTTC. The chain couples TRBV28 to TRBJ2-7; D is unclear. V dropped 8 bases and J dropped 2 bases, with 19 bases sitting between them. The CDR3 extends over 15 amino acids. Germline V gene sequence: CDR1 MDHEN, CDR2 SYDVKM.

The chain links TRBV14 to TRBJ2-3; 7 nucleotides match TRBD2. From germline, CDR1 is SGHDN and CDR2 FVKESK. This CDR3 region has 17 residues. Trimming cost V 4 bases and J 4 bases; bases outside gene matches: 14. The CDR3 here is CASSRKTAGSYADTQYF. CDR3 sequence (DNA): TGTGCCAGCAGCCGCAAAACAGCGGGATCCTACGCAGATACGCAGTATTTT.

The genes are TRBV30 and TRBJ1-3; the D is unclear. CDR1 GTSNPN and CDR2 SVGIG come from the germline V gene (reference sequence). The CDR3 contains 15 residues. Trimming took off 7 bases at V and 0 bases at J, with 16 bases between the two ends. CDR3 sequence (DNA): TGTGCCTTTCTACGGAGGCAGAGCTCTGGAAACACCATATATTTT. Protein: CAFLRRQSSGNTIYF.

This chain joins TRBV12-5 and TRBJ1-1, with 8 bases that match TRBD1. CDR3 length: 14 residues. Germline V gene data show CDR1 as LGHNT and CDR2 as FRNRAP. The CDR3 is CAAPVRGPSPEAFF. The CDR3 nucleotides read TGTGCCGCCCCGGTCAGGGGGCCCTCCCCTGAAGCTTTCTTT.

This chain connects TRBV30 to TRBJ2-5; TRBD2 agrees at 9 bases. Germline CDR1 reads GTSNPN; CDR2 reads SVGIG (reference sequence). This CDR3 is 15 amino acids long. V shed 4 bases, J shed 5 bases, and the junction held 11 bases outside the gene matches. The CDR3 DNA reads TGTGCCTGGACGAGGCGGGGGGGCGTCTCGGAGACCCAGTACTTC. Protein sequence: CAWTRRGGVSETQYF.

The rearrangement links TRBV6-5 to TRBJ2-2; the D gene is possibly TRBD1 (5 bases). From germline, CDR1 is MNHEY and CDR2 SVGAGI. CDR3 length: 16 residues. Trimming pared 1 base from V and 4 bases from J, leaving 13 bases between. The CDR3 DNA reads as TGTGCCAGCAGTTACTTGTTTTTAGACAGCACCGGGGAGCTGTTTTTT. It yields the protein CASSYLFLDSTGELFF.

The genes are TRBV5-4 and TRBJ2-5, with TRBD1 identical over 9 bases. The CDR3 sequence is 16 residues long. V dropped 4 bases and J dropped 5; count of bases not matched to a gene: 12. CDR1 is SGHNT, CDR2 YYREEE, per germline (reference sequence). For the CDR3, the DNA is TGTGCCAGCAGCCCCACAGGGGGCGCGTTCGGCGAGACCCAGTACTTC. This encodes CASSPTGGAFGETQYF. Supplemented by reference TRBV5-4 and TRBJ2-5, the full variable domain reads ETGVTQSPTHLIKTRGQQVTLRCSSQSGHNTVSWYQQALGQGPQFIFQYYREEENGRGNFPPRFSGLQFPNYSSELNVNALELDDSALYLCASSPTGGAFGETQYFGPGTRLLVL.

V gene TRBV12-5 combines with J gene TRBJ1-1; D not certain. This CDR3 is 14 amino acids long. CDR1 is LGHNT and CDR2 is FRNRAP in the germline V gene. Trimming removed 3 bases from V and 1 base from J, with 9 bases in between. CDR3 sequence (DNA): TGTGCTAGTGGTTTCCCGGGAAGGAACACTGAAGCTTTCTTT. It encodes CASGFPGRNTEAFF.

The rearrangement links TRBV5-1 to TRBJ1-1; no reliable D call. Germline V lookup: CDR1 SGHRS, CDR2 YFSETQ. Deletions cut 4 bases from V and 1 base from J, with 8 bases between. The CDR3 covers 13 residues. The CDR3 bases are TGCGCCAGCAGCATACAAGAGAACACTGAAGCTTTCTTT. It encodes CASSIQENTEAFF.

J is TRBJ1-4 and V is TRBV19; D might be TRBD1 (6 bases). Trimming removed 3 bases at V and 5 bases at J, with 10 bases between. Germline CDR1 and CDR2: LNHDA and SQIVND (reference sequence). CDR3 size: 14 residues. DNA of the CDR3: TGTGCCAGTAGTATCGGACAGTCGAATGAAAAACTGTTTTTT. It specifies CASSIGQSNEKLFF.

This chain links TRBV19 with TRBJ2-7; D might be TRBD2 (6 bases). This CDR3 has 14 residues. V gave up 1 base and J gave up 4 bases, with 11 bases separating them. Germline loops: CDR1 LNHDA, CDR2 SQIVND (reference sequence). The CDR3 sequence: CASSIGAGRYEQYF. The CDR3 nucleotides read TGTGCCAGTAGTATAGGGGCGGGGAGGTACGAGCAGTACTTC.

V is TRBV7-2 and J is TRBJ1-2; TRBD1 agrees at 7 bases. Germline CDR1 SGHTA, CDR2 FQGNSA. The CDR3 has 13 residues. V lost 6 bases, J lost 4 bases, and 5 bases stayed unmatched. In nucleotides, the CDR3 is TGTGCCAGCAGACTCGGGACAGCCTATGGCTACACCTTC. It encodes CASRLGTAYGYTF.

The chain has TRBV7-9 and TRBJ2-1; TRBD2 aligns across 10 bases. CDR1 and CDR2 (germline): SEHNR, FQNEAQ (reference sequence). The CDR3 length is 18 residues. V gave up 2 bases and J gave up 0 bases; unmatched junction bases: 7. CDR3 sequence (DNA): TGTGCCAGCAGCTTACGAGGTAGCGGGGGGAGCTCCTACAATGAGCAGTTCTTC. This codes for CASSLRGSGGSSYNEQFF.

The gene calls are TRBV29-1 and TRBJ2-1, with D tentatively TRBD2 (6 bases). CDR1 and CDR2 (germline): SQVTM, ANQGSEA. Trimming removed 4 bases from V and 0 bases from J, with 10 bases in between. CDR3 length equals 14 residues. CDR3: CSVVSGSSYNEQFF. The DNA for the CDR3 is TGCAGCGTTGTATCCGGGAGCTCCTACAATGAGCAGTTCTTC.

V is TRBV4-2 and J is TRBJ2-7; 11 nucleotides agree with TRBD2. Per the germline V gene, CDR1 is LGHNA and CDR2 is YNFKEQ. J gave up 3 bases and V 4 bases, and 5 bases lay outside the gene matches. The CDR3 length is 15 residues. In DNA form, the CDR3 reads TGTGCCAGCAGCCCTCTAGCGGGGGGCTACTACGAGCAGTACTTC. Amino acid sequence: CASSPLAGGYYEQYF.

This rearrangement joins TRBV11-2 to TRBJ2-1; perhaps TRBD2 as D (6 bases). The CDR3 is 18 amino acids. Germline V CDR1 and CDR2: SGHAT, FQNNGV. Trimming removed 1 base at V and 0 bases at J, with 16 bases between. The CDR3 loop reads CASSLVQFASASYNEQFF. The CDR3 nucleotides read TGTGCCAGCAGCTTAGTTCAATTTGCTAGCGCCTCCTACAATGAGCAGTTCTTC.